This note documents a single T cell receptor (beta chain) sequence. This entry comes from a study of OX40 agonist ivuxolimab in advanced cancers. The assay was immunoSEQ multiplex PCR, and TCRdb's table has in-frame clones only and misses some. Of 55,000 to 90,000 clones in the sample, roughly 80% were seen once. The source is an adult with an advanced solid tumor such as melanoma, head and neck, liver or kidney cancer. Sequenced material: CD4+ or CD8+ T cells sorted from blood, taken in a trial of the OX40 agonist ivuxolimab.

The CDR3 nucleotides read TGCGCCAGCAGCTCTGGACTAGCGGGGACGCTAGGGTCCGGGGAGCTGTTTTTT. It yields the protein CASSSGLAGTLGSGELFF. V usage is TRBV5-1 and J usage is TRBJ2-2, with 12 bases that match TRBD2. Trimming cost V 3 bases and J 6 bases; bases outside gene matches: 12. This CDR3 has 18 residues. Germline CDR1 reads SGHRS; CDR2 reads YFSETQ.